This paragraph reports one T cell receptor (beta chain). Its matching antigen is unknown. The data stem from a study of CD8 T cells in Susac syndrome. Study-wide findings and caveats: Among active patients and in TEMRA cells, CD8+ clonal expansion in Susac reached its peak.

About 0.5 to 1 ug RNA was reverse transcribed with random hexamers. The method of amplification for TCR beta CDR3 was immunoSEQ multiplex PCR, covering 54 Vbeta and 13 Jbeta. TCRdb redid the calling of the immunoSEQ multiplex PCR reads with MiXCR, one entry per CDR3 protein. The sample lists tens of thousands of distinct CDR3 sequences, around 96% occurring once. This CDR3 has 15 amino acids. Germline CDR1 is SGHNT and CDR2 is YYREEE (reference sequence). Deletions cut 4 bases from V and 3 bases from J, with 17 bases between. This sequence joins TRBV5-4 and TRBJ2-7, with TRBD1 as a possible D gene (5 bases). The sequenced sample was CD8+ T cells from PBMCs. This receptor was obtained from a human donor with Susac syndrome. CDR3 sequence (DNA): TGTGCCAGCAGCGAAGGACACCTATCTAGCTACGAGCAGTACTTC. Encoded protein: CASSEGHLSSYEQYF.